This T cell receptor (beta chain) was sequenced for a study of monozygotic twins with inflammatory bowel disease. General study findings and limits: Especially with disease activity, IBD patients had fewer clonotypes in common with others than healthy twins did.

TCRdb reprocessed the 5' RACE reads, keeping one entry per CDR3 protein, no DNA. The sample holds approximately 150,000 distinct CDR3 sequences. As regards this clonotype: What it binds is unknown.

This CDR3 has 15 residues. Germline lookup yields CDR1 DFQATT and CDR2 SNEGSKA (reference sequence). Material: blood. The origin of this receptor is a human donor with ulcerative colitis or Crohn's disease, or a healthy co-twin of an affected twin (not recorded which). The chain joins TRBV20-1 to TRBJ2-2; with no DNA, the TCRdb D assignment of TRBD2 cannot be verified. This CDR3 is CSASLAGRNTGELFF.